Below are 16 T cell receptor beta chains sequenced from a single sample in a study of T cell changes during pregnancy in multiple sclerosis. The table came from immunoSEQ multiplex PCR; TCRdb's copy has only in-frame clones and leaves some out. The sample has over 50,000 clones, around 90% seen once. Specimen: peripheral blood, collected in the first trimester of pregnancy. Every receptor here comes from a female donor with multiple sclerosis, enrolled in a pregnancy study.

The chain employs TRBV29-1 and TRBJ2-3; a possible D gene is TRBD1 (6 bases). The CDR3 has 14 residues. Trimming removed 6 bases at V and 0 bases at J, with 13 bases between. Looked up from germline, CDR1 is SQVTM and CDR2 is ANQGSEA. CDR3 residues: CSVGETGSTDTQYF. The CDR3 DNA reads as TGCAGCGTGGGAGAGACAGGCAGCACAGATACGCAGTATTTT.

The V gene is TRBV30, the J gene TRBJ1-1; D not certain. Germline CDR1 is GTSNPN and CDR2 is SVGIG (reference sequence). Trimming took 3 bases from V and 5 from J, leaving 13 bases between them. This CDR3 spans 13 amino acids. CDR3 DNA: TGTGCCTGGAGAAGAGGTGAGAAGACTGAAGCTTTCTTT. This translates into CAWRRGEKTEAFF.

This clone was counted between two and nine times. The chain carries TRBV7-7 and TRBJ2-5; D uncertain. The CDR3 contains 13 residues. Germline CDR1 is SSHAT and CDR2 is FNYEAQ (reference sequence). The V end was cut by 5 bases, the J end by 3 bases, with 10 bases between. Here the CDR3 reads CASSQNREETQYF. Written as DNA, the CDR3 is TGTGCCAGCAGCCAAAACAGAGAAGAGACCCAGTACTTC.

The V gene is TRBV6-1, the J gene TRBJ2-7; D may be TRBD1 (5 bases). CDR3 size: 13 residues. Deletions cut 10 bases from V and 5 bases from J, with 18 bases between. Per germline, CDR1 MNHNS and CDR2 SASEGT. The CDR3 DNA sequence: TGTGCCACCCTCCCAGGGCCAGGCAACGAGCAGTACTTC. Amino acid sequence: CATLPGPGNEQYF.

V gene TRBV28 combines with J gene TRBJ1-5; the D gene is possibly TRBD1 (6 bases). The CDR3 length is 16 residues. Germline-derived CDR1 and CDR2 are MDHEN and SYDVKM. Trimming took 3 bases from V and 5 from J, leaving 17 bases between them. CDR3 bases: TGTGCCAGCAGTTTGGAGCCCTACAGGGACCATCAGCCCCAGCATTTT. It codes for CASSLEPYRDHQPQHF.

The CDR3 here is CASSSPETGETEAFF. The CDR3 coding sequence is TGTGCCAGCAGTTCTCCGGAGACAGGGGAAACTGAAGCTTTCTTT. The V and J genes are TRBV28 and TRBJ1-1; the match to TRBD1 covers 8 bases. Trimming at V came to 4 bases and at J to 5 bases, leaving 9 bases not matched to a gene. CDR1 is MDHEN, CDR2 SYDVKM, per germline. The CDR3 loop spans 15 amino acids.

The chain employs TRBV29-1 and TRBJ2-7; D might be TRBD2 (5 bases). Germline V lookup: CDR1 SQVTM, CDR2 ANQGSEA. The CDR3 covers 19 residues. Trimming shortened V by 5 bases and J by 3 bases, and 32 bases separated the two germline ends. Here the CDR3 reads CSVLGGGRVSKPNIYEQYF. The CDR3 coding sequence is TGCAGCGTTTTGGGTGGAGGTAGAGTATCCAAACCAAACATCTACGAGCAGTACTTC.

The chain combines TRBV5-1 with TRBJ1-1; D uncertain. The CDR3 is made up of 13 amino acids. Looked up from germline, CDR1 is SGHRS and CDR2 is YFSETQ. V was shortened by 0 bases and J by 6 bases, with 9 bases between the two germline ends. The CDR3 reads CASSLGDSAEAFF. The CDR3 bases are TGCGCCAGCAGCTTGGGAGATTCGGCTGAAGCTTTCTTT.

This clone is medium-sized (0.01 to 0.1%). V and J are TRBV7-3 and TRBJ1-5; D gene ambiguous. V was shortened by 10 bases and J by 0 bases, with 22 bases between the two germline ends. CDR3 length: 17 amino acids. Germline CDR1 is SGHTA and CDR2 is FQGTGA. The CDR3 coding sequence is TGTGCCAAAACAGCTGAGCTACGGAAGTATAGCAATCAGCCCCAGCATTTT. Protein: CAKTAELRKYSNQPQHF.

V usage is TRBV27 and J usage is TRBJ1-4, with D possibly being TRBD1 (5 bases). CDR1 is MNHEY, CDR2 SMNVEV, per germline (reference sequence). This CDR3 region has 13 residues. Trimming pared 9 bases from V and 3 bases from J, leaving 11 bases between. The CDR3, as DNA: TGTGCCAGTGGGGGGAGAGCTAATGAAAAACTGTTTTTT. As protein: CASGGRANEKLFF.

This clone was observed at least ten times. The V and J genes are TRBV13 and TRBJ2-3, with TRBD2 matching over 7 bases. The ends lost 0 bases at V and 2 bases at J; junction bases unmatched: 8. The CDR3 consists of 17 residues. Germline CDR1 and CDR2: PRHDT and FYEKMQ (reference sequence). DNA for the CDR3: TGTGCCAGCAGCTTAGGAGGGAGGGCCCCCCACACAGATACGCAGTATTTT. Translation: CASSLGGRAPHTDTQYF.

The chain is built from TRBV6-1 and TRBJ1-4, with D tentatively TRBD1 (6 bases). The V end lost 6 bases, the J end lost 4 bases, and 9 bases lay between the germline ends. The germline V gene encodes CDR1 MNHNS and CDR2 SASEGT. The CDR3 has 13 amino acids. This CDR3 is CASRPTGNEKLFF. The DNA for the CDR3 is TGTGCCAGCAGACCGACAGGTAATGAAAAACTGTTTTTT.

The CDR3 spells CAWSPLAGGREDTQYF. The CDR3 bases are TGTGCCTGGAGTCCCCTAGCGGGAGGCCGGGAAGATACGCAGTATTTT. The rearrangement uses TRBV30 and TRBJ2-3; 11 nucleotides agree with TRBD2. The trim removed 2 bases at V and 5 bases at J, leaving 9 bases unmatched. Germline loops: CDR1 GTSNPN, CDR2 SVGIG (reference sequence). The CDR3 length is 16 residues.

The chain has TRBV5-4 and TRBJ2-3; 9 nucleotides line up with TRBD2. V was pared by 4 bases and J by 2 bases, with 2 bases of the junction left unmatched. The germline CDR1 and CDR2 sequences are SGHNT and YYREEE (reference sequence). This CDR3 has 14 amino acids. The CDR3, as DNA: TGTGCCAGCAGCGGGACTAGCCCCACAGATACGCAGTATTTT. This encodes CASSGTSPTDTQYF.

The chain carries TRBV30 and TRBJ2-1; 7 bases map to TRBD2. Looked up from germline, CDR1 is GTSNPN and CDR2 is SVGIG (reference sequence). The V segment lost 1 base and the J segment 10 bases; nucleotides outside the gene matches: 16. The CDR3 sequence is 16 residues long. Here the CDR3 reads CAWSGLGASGLGEQFF. CDR3 coding DNA: TGTGCCTGGAGTGGTTTAGGGGCTAGCGGCCTGGGGGAGCAGTTCTTC. Looking up the rest from reference TRBV30 and TRBJ2-1 gives the full variable domain: SQTIHQWPATLVQPVGSPLSLECTVEGTSNPNLYWYRQAAGRGLQLLFYSVGIGQISSEVPQNLSASRPQDRQFILSSKKLLLSDSGFYLCAWSGLGASGLGEQFFGPGTRLTVL.

The genes are TRBV6-5 and TRBJ2-2; perhaps TRBD2 as D (5 bases). Trimming left V 7 bases short and J 6 bases short, with 15 bases between. Germline V lookup: CDR1 MNHEY, CDR2 SVGAGI. This CDR3 has 14 amino acids. The CDR3 loop reads CASMWLEGAGELFF. The CDR3 coding sequence is TGTGCCAGCATGTGGCTCGAGGGTGCCGGGGAGCTGTTTTTT.